In this sample, the clone carrying this T cell receptor beta chain turned up a few times. Its cognate antigen is unknown. Not enrolled were patients with uncontrolled infection, other autoimmune disease, pregnancy or lactation. This specimen comes from a study of T cells in Graves' hyperthyroidism and ophthalmopathy. Regarding the study as a whole: Ophthalmopathy and stable hyperthyroidism were separated by a 13 V-J model.

Per germline, CDR1 SGHVS and CDR2 FQNEAQ. The CDR3 totals 15 residues. V shed 5 bases and J shed 5 bases, with 18 bases lying between them. Amplification of TCR beta CDR3 regions was performed using RNA transcripts as template. TCR CDR3 underwent first-round RT-PCR with the HTBI primer set. Using its own MiXCR run on the multiplex PCR reads, TCRdb lists one record per CDR3 protein. The data contain about 660,000 distinct CDR3 sequences, 45% of them seen just once; the ten biggest clones take up 7% to 7.5%. Source material: peripheral blood or thyroid tissue (not recorded which). The chain has TRBV7-8 and TRBJ1-2; D unresolved. The source of this sequence is an adult man with Graves' disease, either hyperthyroidism or ophthalmopathy (not recorded which). The CDR3 reads CASSPGGPGRYGYTF. The CDR3 region has the DNA TGTGCCAGCAGCCCCGGTGGGCCGGGGAGGTATGGCTACACCTTC. The full variable domain, with the rest looked up from reference TRBV7-8 and TRBJ1-2, is GAGVSQSPRYKVAKRGQDVALRCDPISGHVSLFWYQQALGQGPEFLTYFQNEAQLDKSGLPSDRFFAERPEGSVSTLKIQRTQQEDSAVYLCASSPGGPGRYGYTFGSGTRLTVV.